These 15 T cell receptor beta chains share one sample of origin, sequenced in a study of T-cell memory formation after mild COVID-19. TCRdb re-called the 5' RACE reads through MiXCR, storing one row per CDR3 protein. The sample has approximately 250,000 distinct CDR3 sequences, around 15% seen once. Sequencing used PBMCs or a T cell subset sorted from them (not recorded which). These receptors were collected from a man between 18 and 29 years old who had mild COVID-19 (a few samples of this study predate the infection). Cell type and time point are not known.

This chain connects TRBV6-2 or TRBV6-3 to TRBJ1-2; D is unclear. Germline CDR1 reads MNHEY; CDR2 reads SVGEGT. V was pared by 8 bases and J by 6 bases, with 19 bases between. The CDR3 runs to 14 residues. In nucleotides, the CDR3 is TGTGCCAGCTGCCGAGGAAGGGAAACGGATGGCTACACCTTC. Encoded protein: CASCRGRETDGYTF.

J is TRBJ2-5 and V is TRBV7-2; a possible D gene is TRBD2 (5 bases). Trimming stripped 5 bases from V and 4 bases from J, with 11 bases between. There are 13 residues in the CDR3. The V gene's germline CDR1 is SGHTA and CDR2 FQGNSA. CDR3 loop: CASSITGGETQYF. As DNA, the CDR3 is TGTGCCAGCAGCATTACTGGAGGAGAGACCCAGTACTTC.

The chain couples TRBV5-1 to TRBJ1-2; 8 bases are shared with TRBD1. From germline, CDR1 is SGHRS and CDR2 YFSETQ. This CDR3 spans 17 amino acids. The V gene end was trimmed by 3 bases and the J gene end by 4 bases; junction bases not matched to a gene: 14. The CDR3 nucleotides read TGCGCCAGCAGCTCTGGGTCAGGGGGCATGTCGGGCTATGGCTACACCTTC. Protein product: CASSSGSGGMSGYGYTF.

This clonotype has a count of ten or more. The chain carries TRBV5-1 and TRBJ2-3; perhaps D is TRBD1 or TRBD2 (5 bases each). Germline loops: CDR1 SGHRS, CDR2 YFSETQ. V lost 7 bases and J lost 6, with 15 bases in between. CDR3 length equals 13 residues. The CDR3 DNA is TGCGCCAGCCGGGACGTAAACGAGGATACGCAGTATTTT. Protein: CASRDVNEDTQYF.

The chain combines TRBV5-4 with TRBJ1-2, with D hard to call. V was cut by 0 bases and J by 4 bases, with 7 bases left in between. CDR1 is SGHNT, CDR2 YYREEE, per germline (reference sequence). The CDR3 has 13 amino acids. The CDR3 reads CASSLEGRYGYTF. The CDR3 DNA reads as TGTGCCAGCAGCTTGGAAGGACGCTATGGCTACACCTTC.

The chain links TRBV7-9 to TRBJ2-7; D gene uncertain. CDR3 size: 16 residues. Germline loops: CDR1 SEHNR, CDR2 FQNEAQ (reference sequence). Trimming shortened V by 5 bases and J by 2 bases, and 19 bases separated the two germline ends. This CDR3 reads CASSPTGSLRAYEQYF. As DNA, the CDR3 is TGTGCCAGCAGCCCAACGGGCAGCCTAAGGGCCTACGAGCAGTACTTC.

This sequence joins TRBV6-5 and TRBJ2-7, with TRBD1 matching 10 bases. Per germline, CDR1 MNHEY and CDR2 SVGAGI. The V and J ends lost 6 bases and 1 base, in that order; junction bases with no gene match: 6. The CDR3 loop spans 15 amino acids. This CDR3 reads CASRPEGQGSYEQYF. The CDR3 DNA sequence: TGTGCCAGCAGACCCGAGGGACAGGGGTCCTACGAGCAGTACTTC.

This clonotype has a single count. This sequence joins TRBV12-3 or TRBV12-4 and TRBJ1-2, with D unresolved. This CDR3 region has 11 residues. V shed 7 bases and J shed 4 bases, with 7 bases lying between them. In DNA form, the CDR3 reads TGTGCCAGCACCCCACTCTATGGCTACACCTTC. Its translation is CASTPLYGYTF.

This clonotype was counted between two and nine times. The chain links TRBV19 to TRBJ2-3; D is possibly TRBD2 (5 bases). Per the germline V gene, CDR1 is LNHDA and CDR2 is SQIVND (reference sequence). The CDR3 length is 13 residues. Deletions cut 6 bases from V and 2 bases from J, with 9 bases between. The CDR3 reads CASRLGLTDTQYF. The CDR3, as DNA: TGTGCCAGTAGGCTAGGACTCACAGATACGCAGTATTTT.

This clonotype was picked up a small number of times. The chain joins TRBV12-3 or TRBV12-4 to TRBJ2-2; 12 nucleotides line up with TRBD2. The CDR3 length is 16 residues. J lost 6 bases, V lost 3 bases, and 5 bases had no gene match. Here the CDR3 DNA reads TGTGCCAGCAGTTTCTCTAGCGGGGGGGCATCCGGGGAGCTGTTTTTT. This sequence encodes CASSFSSGGASGELFF.

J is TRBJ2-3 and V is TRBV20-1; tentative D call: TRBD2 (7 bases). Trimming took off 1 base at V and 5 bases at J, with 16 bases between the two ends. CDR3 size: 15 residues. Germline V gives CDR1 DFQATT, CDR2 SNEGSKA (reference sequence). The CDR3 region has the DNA TGCAGTGCTAGAGCATGGGGGGGGCCGGGAGATACGCAGTATTTT. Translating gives CSARAWGGPGDTQYF.

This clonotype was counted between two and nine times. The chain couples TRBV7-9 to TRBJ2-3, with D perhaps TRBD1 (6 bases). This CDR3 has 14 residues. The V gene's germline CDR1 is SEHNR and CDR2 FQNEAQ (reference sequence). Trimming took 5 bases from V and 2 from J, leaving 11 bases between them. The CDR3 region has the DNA TGTGCCAGCAGCCGAAGACAGGCCACAGATACGCAGTATTTT. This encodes CASSRRQATDTQYF.

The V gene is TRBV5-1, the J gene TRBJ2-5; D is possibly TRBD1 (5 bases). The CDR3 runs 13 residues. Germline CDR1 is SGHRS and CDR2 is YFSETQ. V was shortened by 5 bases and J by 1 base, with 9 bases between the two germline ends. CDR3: CASRQATQETQYF. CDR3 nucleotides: TGCGCCAGCAGACAGGCGACCCAAGAGACCCAGTACTTC. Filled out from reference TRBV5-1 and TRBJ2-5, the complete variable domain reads KAGVTQTPRYLIKTRGQQVTLSCSPISGHRSVSWYQQTPGQGLQFLFEYFSETQRNKGNFPGRFSGRQFSNSRSEMNVSTLELGDSALYLCASRQATQETQYFGPGTRLLVL.

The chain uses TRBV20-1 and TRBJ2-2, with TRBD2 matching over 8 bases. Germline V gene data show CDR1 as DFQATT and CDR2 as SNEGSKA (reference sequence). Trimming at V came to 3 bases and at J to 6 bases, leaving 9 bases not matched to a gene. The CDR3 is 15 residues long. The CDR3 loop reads CSASVSGGKAGELFF. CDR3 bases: TGCAGTGCTAGCGTAAGCGGGGGAAAAGCCGGGGAGCTGTTTTTT.

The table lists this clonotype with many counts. This chain's CDR3 is CASSPSGGAYNEQFF. The CDR3 nucleotides are TGTGCCAGCAGCCCTAGCGGGGGCGCCTACAATGAGCAGTTCTTC. V gene TRBV4-2 combines with J gene TRBJ2-1, with TRBD2 identical over 10 bases. The trim removed 4 bases at V and 2 bases at J, leaving 2 bases unmatched. This CDR3 has 15 amino acids. From germline, CDR1 is LGHNA and CDR2 YNFKEQ.